This T cell receptor (beta chain) was obtained from a study of OX40 agonist ivuxolimab in advanced cancers. Overall study: While on treatment, patients had intravenous ivuxolimab at 0.01 to 10 mg/kg every 2 weeks. From roughly 23 to 85 years was the age range, with a mean of roughly 64 years, and about 78% were male. A history of anti-PD-1, anti-PD-L1 or anti-CTLA-4 therapy was acceptable, and approximately 39% had some. Study-wide points: Specificity for antigen went undetermined in the expanded peripheral T cells.

A note on this clone: Its antigen is unknown.

The length of the CDR3 is 15 residues. The V gene end was trimmed by 2 bases and the J gene end by 6 bases; junction bases not matched to a gene: 2. The V gene's germline CDR1 is MNHNY and CDR2 SVGAGI (reference sequence). Data came from immunoSEQ multiplex PCR; TCRdb stores just in-frame clones and leaves some out. The table records tens of thousands of clones, around 81% of them present only once. The rearrangement links TRBV6-6 to TRBJ2-2, with 11 bases that match TRBD1. The sequenced sample was CD4+ or CD8+ T cells sorted from blood, obtained in a trial of the OX40 agonist ivuxolimab. The clonotype originates from an adult with an advanced solid tumor such as melanoma, head and neck, liver or kidney cancer. CDR3 DNA: TGTGCCAGCAGTTACCCGGGACAGGGGGCCGGGGAGCTGTTTTTT. The encoded protein is CASSYPGQGAGELFF.